This T cell receptor beta chain emerged from a study of T cell repertoires in cytomegalovirus infection. Study-wide context: CMV infection together with matching HLA type was indicated by public TCR beta signatures.

Turning to this clonotype: Its antigen is as yet unknown.

The study's findings and limits: CMV-specific HLA-C-restricted TCR beta clonotypes dominated the ex vivo response. Totalled public TCR beta family frequency picked out people who carried CMV plus the relevant HLA.

Losses at the gene ends were 6 bases for V and 6 bases for J; bases not matched to a gene: 6. The CDR3 loop spans 14 amino acids. One entry per CDR3 protein results from TCRdb running MiXCR on the reads. This repertoire shows under 200,000 distinct CDR3 sequences, about 28% found once; its top ten account for around 29%. Source material: PBMCs. This rearrangement joins TRBV12-3 or TRBV12-4 to TRBJ2-5, with 11 bases that match TRBD2. The sequence was obtained from a human donor in good health (CMV status not recorded). Some clones in this sample may be carry-over from other donors' samples. The CDR3 bases are TGTGCCAGCAGCCCTAGCGGGGGGAAAAAGACCCAGTACTTC. The encoded protein is CASSPSGGKKTQYF.